The source of this TCR beta chain is a study of T cell changes during pregnancy in multiple sclerosis. This CDR3 is 16 amino acids long. With 0 bases removed from V and 3 bases from J, the gap between germline ends came to 15 bases. CDR1 is LNHNV, CDR2 YYDKDF, per germline (reference sequence). The table came from immunoSEQ multiplex PCR; TCRdb's copy has only in-frame clones and leaves some out. The sample holds about 40,000 clones, more than 85% seen once. The TCR sequence derives from a female donor in good health, enrolled as a control in a pregnancy study. V and J are TRBV15 and TRBJ2-7; D possibly corresponds to TRBD2 (5 bases). Sequencing used CD4+ T cells from peripheral blood mononuclear cells, obtained in the second trimester of pregnancy. The CDR3 protein is CATSRERRAAYYEQYF. As DNA, the CDR3 is TGTGCCACCAGCAGAGAGCGGCGAGCGGCCTACTACGAGCAGTACTTC.